The clone carrying this TCR beta chain has ten or more counts. What it recognizes is unknown. Thyroid surgery was performed in patients who had received no treatment beforehand. These data are taken from a study of metastatic and nonmetastatic thyroid tumors. Study summary: From malignant and benign thyroid patients, repertoires in blood and in tumor or nodule tissue were compared. Notes on the study in general: Patients with malignant thyroid tumors reportedly had significantly higher TCR beta diversity than those with benign nodules, in blood and tumor.

TCRdb re-clonotyped the PCR reads via MiXCR. Of roughly 90,000 clones detected, just under 15% appear once; the ten largest clones hold just over 3.5%. Trimming removed 0 bases at V and 4 bases at J, with 10 bases between. This CDR3 has 15 amino acids. CDR1 LNHDA and CDR2 SQIVND come from the germline V gene (reference sequence). This chain uses TRBV19 with TRBJ2-1; D gene ambiguous. Material: blood. The receptor was derived from a female donor with papillary thyroid cancer or a benign thyroid nodule (not recorded which). Some clones in this sample may be carry-over from other donors' samples. CDR3: CASSIDGQPYNEQFF. Written as DNA, the CDR3 is TGTGCCAGTAGTATAGATGGGCAGCCGTACAATGAGCAGTTCTTC.